The rows below give T cell receptor beta chains drawn from one sample of a study of blood T cell repertoires in COVID-19. The data were produced by immunoSEQ multiplex PCR, yet TCRdb's version contains in-frame clones alone and is incomplete. The sample yields 200,000 to 300,000 clones, 75% to 90% seen once. Sequencing input: peripheral blood. The receptors were gathered from a man aged 25-45 years with active or convalescent COVID-19. Both conserved end residues are part of each CDR3. A D gene is named only where the DNA matches it firmly. Where a row states a size, it is once, few, many or the class of an expanded clone; other rows omit it.

J gene | D gene | V gene | clone size | CDR3 protein | CDR3 DNA
TRBJ1-4 | . | TRBV2 | . | CASKQGPFAGEKLFF | TGTGCCAGCAAGCAGGGCCCGTTTGCCGGCGAAAAACTGTTTTTT
TRBJ2-3 | . | TRBV5-1 | once | CASSWAGSTDTQYF | TGCGCCAGCAGCTGGGCAGGAAGCACAGATACGCAGTATTTT
TRBJ2-2 | TRBD2 | TRBV9 | once | CASSVLVGGANTGELFF | TGTGCCAGCAGCGTATTGGTCGGGGGGGCAAACACCGGGGAGCTGTTTTTT
TRBJ1-6 | . | TRBV9 | . | CASSDDQGSNSPLHF | TGTGCCAGCAGCGACGATCAGGGTAGTAATTCACCCCTCCACTTT
TRBJ1-6 | TRBD1 | TRBV6-6 | . | CASSSDRGVPPLHF | TGTGCCAGCAGTTCGGACAGGGGAGTGCCACCCCTCCACTTT
TRBJ1-3 | . | TRBV7-9 | . | CASSIVSGVGGNTIYF | TGTGCCAGCAGCATCGTGTCAGGGGTTGGTGGAAACACCATATATTTT
TRBJ2-5 | TRBD2 | TRBV11-2 | . | CASSLGPGGQTQYF | TGTGCCAGCAGCTTAGGTCCGGGGGGTCAGACCCAGTACTTC
TRBJ2-7 | . | TRBV6-5 | . | CASSSLGGVEYYEQYF | TGTGCCAGCAGTTCCCTAGGGGGGGTAGAGTACTACGAGCAGTACTTC
TRBJ2-5 | TRBD2 | TRBV10-1 | . | CASRGLAGQETQYF | TGCGCCAGCAGGGGACTAGCGGGGCAAGAGACCCAGTACTTC
TRBJ2-1 | . | TRBV6-2/TRBV6-3 | . | CASSSPQANNEQFF | TGTGCCAGCAGCTCCCCCCAGGCGAACAATGAGCAGTTCTTC
TRBJ1-1 | TRBD1 | TRBV4-1 | . | CASSLGQGNTEAFF | TGCGCCAGCAGCCTCGGACAGGGAAACACTGAAGCTTTCTTT
TRBJ2-1 | TRBD2 | TRBV5-4 | . | CASSSVAGAYNEQFF | TGTGCCAGCAGCTCCGTAGCGGGGGCGTACAATGAGCAGTTCTTC
TRBJ2-2 | . | TRBV12-3/TRBV12-4 | few | CASSHPRGELFF | TGTGCCAGCAGTCATCCGAGAGGGGAGCTGTTTTTT
TRBJ1-2 | TRBD1 | TRBV11-2 | . | CASSLDQGQVYGYTF | TGTGCCAGCAGCTTAGATCAAGGACAGGTCTATGGCTACACCTTC
TRBJ2-3 | . | TRBV10-3 | . | CAISGGPPDTQYF | TGTGCCATCAGTGGGGGGCCGCCAGATACGCAGTATTTT
TRBJ2-1 | . | TRBV12-3/TRBV12-4 | few | CASSVSRGEQFF | TGTGCCAGCAGTGTAAGTCGGGGTGAGCAGTTCTTC
TRBJ1-1 | TRBD1 | TRBV7-9 | . | CASSSGTARVAFF | TGTGCCAGCAGCTCAGGGACAGCCAGAGTTGCTTTCTTT
TRBJ2-2 | . | TRBV4-1 | . | CASSHIRENTGELFF | TGCGCCAGCAGCCACATCCGGGAGAACACCGGGGAGCTGTTTTTT
TRBJ2-2 | . | TRBV13 | . | CASSPSVAGELFF | TGTGCCAGCAGCCCCTCGGTTGCCGGGGAGCTGTTTTTT
TRBJ1-4 | . | TRBV19 | . | CASSIDRHRATNEKLFF | TGTGCCAGTAGTATAGACCGACACCGTGCAACTAATGAAAAACTGTTTTTT